These 25 T cell receptor beta chains were all obtained from the same sample, sequenced in a study of T cells in Graves' hyperthyroidism and ophthalmopathy. What was amplified from RNA transcripts were TCR beta CDR3 regions. A set of HTBI primers served as the primers for a first-round RT-PCR of the TCR CDR3. TCRdb analysed the multiplex PCR reads with MiXCR anew, one entry per CDR3 protein. The table includes about 700,000 distinct CDR3 sequences, around 15% detected once. What was sequenced was blood. The receptors here all came from a woman between 18 and 30 years old with Graves' hyperthyroidism.

This clonotype was found many times. The chain is built from TRBV28 and TRBJ2-1, with a weak D call TRBD2 (5 bases). The CDR3 totals 14 residues. The germline V gene encodes CDR1 MDHEN and CDR2 SYDVKM. Trimming took 10 bases from V and 5 from J, leaving 18 bases between them. The CDR3 protein is CATSRDSGNNEQFF. The CDR3, as DNA: TGTGCCACTTCACGTGACTCGGGGAACAATGAGCAGTTCTTC. Full variable domain (remainder filled in from reference TRBV28 and TRBJ2-1): DVKVTQSSRYLVKRTGEKVFLECVQDMDHENMFWYRQDPGLGLRLIYFSYDVKMKEKGDIPEGYSVSREKKERFSLILESASTNQTSMYLCATSRDSGNNEQFFGPGTRLTVL.

In this sample, this clonotype turned up a few times. The rearrangement uses TRBV29-1 and TRBJ1-3; the match to TRBD1 covers 8 bases. This CDR3 comprises 14 residues. Germline V lookup: CDR1 SQVTM, CDR2 ANQGSEA. V shed 4 bases, J shed 0 bases, and the junction held 2 bases outside the gene matches. CDR3: CSVGTGHSGNTIYF. The CDR3, as DNA: TGCAGCGTTGGGACAGGGCACTCTGGAAACACCATATATTTT.

This clonotype was counted ten times or more. The genes are TRBV3-1 and TRBJ2-7, with TRBD2 matching over 7 bases. Looked up from germline, CDR1 is LGHDT and CDR2 is YNNKEL (reference sequence). CDR3 length: 15 residues. The ends lost 6 bases at V and 6 bases at J; junction bases unmatched: 14. The CDR3 spells CASRKSGTPAGEQYF. Written as DNA, the CDR3 is TGTGCCAGCAGGAAAAGCGGGACCCCCGCCGGCGAGCAGTACTTC.

This clonotype appeared a few times. The chain has TRBV25-1 and TRBJ1-5; D is unresolved. V was shortened by 4 bases and J by 1 base, with 5 bases between the two germline ends. In germline, CDR1 is MGHDK, CDR2 SYGVNS. This CDR3 contains 13 residues. The CDR3 region has the DNA TGTGCCAGCAGTGCAGAGAGCAATCAGCCCCAGCATTTT. Translated, it gives CASSAESNQPQHF.

This clonotype has ten or more counts. V is TRBV7-2 and J is TRBJ2-5; TRBD1 matches at 10 bases. The CDR3 runs to 16 residues. Germline CDR1 is SGHTA and CDR2 is FQGNSA. V dropped 4 bases and J dropped 4; count of bases not matched to a gene: 9. CDR3 region: CASSSRPGQGRETQYF. The DNA of the CDR3 is TGTGCCAGCAGCTCAAGACCGGGACAGGGGAGAGAGACCCAGTACTTC.

In regard to this clonotype: Given a much more abundant clone one base away, this may be a read error. The V gene is TRBV18, the J gene TRBJ1-5; D call uncertain. The CDR3 sequence is 13 residues long. Trimming took 2 bases from V and 6 from J, leaving 8 bases between them. Germline CDR1 and CDR2: KGHSH and LQKENI. CDR3 DNA sequence: TGTGCCAGCTCACCAACCGGGCTTCAGCCCCAGCATTTT. Encoded protein: CASSPTGLQPQHF.

This clonotype has at least ten counts. CDR3 DNA sequence: TGTGCCAGCAGTTTAGGAAACCGACTAGCGGGGGGGAGGTTAGCGGATACGCAGTATTTT. It translates to CASSLGNRLAGGRLADTQYF. The V call is TRBV12-3 or TRBV12-4, the J call TRBJ2-3; the match to TRBD2 covers 14 bases. The CDR3 spans 20 residues. With 1 base clipped from V and 6 bases from J, the junction kept 15 bases outside the gene matches.

This clonotype was recorded a few times. The chain recombines TRBV20-1 with TRBJ2-1; possibly TRBD1 for D (6 bases). The V end was cut by 0 bases, the J end by 8 bases, with 14 bases between. This CDR3 has 14 residues. Germline loops: CDR1 DFQATT, CDR2 SNEGSKA (reference sequence). The CDR3 reads CSARDTNRAHEQFF. The DNA for the CDR3 is TGCAGTGCTAGAGATACGAACAGGGCCCATGAGCAGTTCTTC.

This clonotype was found many times. The chain employs TRBV11-2 and TRBJ2-1; 9 bases are a match to TRBD2. With 6 bases clipped from V and 4 bases from J, the junction kept 4 bases outside the gene matches. In germline, CDR1 is SGHAT, CDR2 FQNNGV. The CDR3 loop spans 14 amino acids. For the CDR3, the DNA is TGTGCCAGCAGTCTAGCGGGATTTTACAATGAGCAGTTCTTC. Its protein is CASSLAGFYNEQFF.

This chain links TRBV3-1 with TRBJ2-2, with 8 bases identical to TRBD2. CDR3 length equals 14 residues. Trimming at V came to 4 bases and at J to 7 bases, leaving 5 bases not matched to a gene. CDR1 LGHDT and CDR2 YNNKEL come from the germline V gene (reference sequence). This chain's CDR3 is CASSPLAGGGELFF. The CDR3 DNA follows: TGTGCCAGCAGCCCCCTCGCGGGAGGCGGGGAGCTGTTTTTT.

This clonotype was detected ten times or more. This sequence joins TRBV12-3 or TRBV12-4 and TRBJ1-1, with D perhaps matching TRBD1 (6 bases). V dropped 7 bases and J dropped 5 bases, with 17 bases sitting between them. CDR3 length: 14 residues. CDR3 sequence (DNA): TGTGCCAGCACCCGATGGGGGCCGGGGACTGAAGCTTTCTTT. Amino acids: CASTRWGPGTEAFF.

The chain employs TRBV29-1 and TRBJ2-5; D is perhaps TRBD1 (5 bases). Trimming removed 7 bases at V and 5 bases at J, with 17 bases between. The V gene's germline CDR1 is SQVTM and CDR2 ANQGSEA. This CDR3 contains 13 residues. The CDR3 nucleotides read TGCAGCGCAAGGACAACTCCTCGGGAGACCCAGTACTTC. Its translation: CSARTTPRETQYF.

This clonotype was seen repeatedly, ten times or more. This rearrangement joins TRBV28 to TRBJ2-7; 7 bases are a match to TRBD2. Germline V gene lookup returns CDR1 MDHEN and CDR2 SYDVKM. J gave up 7 bases and V 2 bases, and 29 bases lay outside the gene matches. The CDR3 totals 21 residues. The CDR3 DNA is TGTGCCAGCAGTTTAATAGCAAAACTGAGGTTTGCGGGAGAGGGTCCTCGAGAGCAGTACTTC. It specifies CASSLIAKLRFAGEGPREQYF.

Ten or more counts support this clonotype. The rearrangement links TRBV20-1 to TRBJ1-1; D not certain. Trimming left V 0 bases short and J 5 bases short, with 13 bases between. This CDR3 contains 14 residues. The germline gives CDR1 DFQATT, CDR2 SNEGSKA (reference sequence). The CDR3, as DNA: TGCAGTGCTAGAGATCACGGGCCGGGGACTGAAGCTTTCTTT. Translating gives CSARDHGPGTEAFF.

This rearrangement joins TRBV6-5 to TRBJ2-7; 8 bases line up with TRBD2. The CDR3 is made up of 17 amino acids. CDR1 is MNHEY and CDR2 is SVGAGI in the germline V gene. The ends lost 2 bases at V and 2 bases at J; junction bases unmatched: 11. The CDR3 sequence is CASSYGSTGRGPYEQYF. The DNA for the CDR3 is TGTGCCAGCAGTTACGGTAGTACCGGGAGGGGCCCCTACGAGCAGTACTTC.

This clonotype was observed a few times. The J gene is TRBJ1-2, the V gene TRBV3-1; the D gene is possibly TRBD1 (5 bases). Germline V gene data show CDR1 as LGHDT and CDR2 as YNNKEL (reference sequence). V dropped 0 bases and J dropped 4 bases, with 15 bases sitting between them. The length of the CDR3 is 16 residues. The CDR3 region is CASSQEHGGSSYGYTF. The CDR3 DNA reads TGTGCCAGCAGCCAAGAACATGGGGGTTCGAGCTATGGCTACACCTTC.

This clonotype was counted many times. The CDR3 DNA sequence: TGTGCCAGCAGCCCCCGGTTCGGACGGGAGGGTTTCTACGAGCAGTACTTC. This gives the protein CASSPRFGREGFYEQYF. J is TRBJ2-7 and V is TRBV7-8; 8 nucleotides line up with TRBD2. Germline V gene data show CDR1 as SGHVS and CDR2 as FQNEAQ. The CDR3 length is 17 residues. The V gene end was trimmed by 5 bases and the J gene end by 3 bases; junction bases not matched to a gene: 15.

This clonotype occurred many times. This chain connects TRBV5-1 to TRBJ2-7; D unresolved. V lost 2 bases and J lost 0, with 12 bases in between. This CDR3 spans 15 amino acids. CDR1 is SGHRS and CDR2 is YFSETQ in the germline V gene. CDR3 nucleotide sequence: TGCGCCAGCAGCTTCACATCGACCGGCTCCTACGAGCAGTACTTC. Protein: CASSFTSTGSYEQYF. Complete variable domain (other parts from reference TRBV5-1 and TRBJ2-7): KAGVTQTPRYLIKTRGQQVTLSCSPISGHRSVSWYQQTPGQGLQFLFEYFSETQRNKGNFPGRFSGRQFSNSRSEMNVSTLELGDSALYLCASSFTSTGSYEQYFGPGTRLTVT.

This clonotype has at least ten counts. This chain uses TRBV30 with TRBJ2-1; the D is unclear. Looked up from germline, CDR1 is GTSNPN and CDR2 is SVGIG (reference sequence). With 1 base removed from V and 4 bases from J, the gap between germline ends came to 14 bases. CDR3 length equals 15 residues. CDR3 residues: CAWSASPLDYNEQFF. CDR3 DNA sequence: TGTGCCTGGAGTGCTTCTCCGCTAGATTACAATGAGCAGTTCTTC.

The chain joins TRBV11-2 to TRBJ2-1; 7 bases align to TRBD2. Looked up from germline, CDR1 is SGHAT and CDR2 is FQNNGV. The V gene end was trimmed by 1 base and the J gene end by 5 bases; junction bases not matched to a gene: 11. CDR3 size: 17 residues. As DNA, the CDR3 is TGTGCCAGCAGCTTAGTCAGGTGGCTAGCGGAGAACAATGAGCAGTTCTTC. Translated, it gives CASSLVRWLAENNEQFF.

The rearrangement links TRBV29-1 to TRBJ2-1; the D is unclear. V dropped 6 bases and J dropped 8 bases, with 14 bases sitting between them. This CDR3 region has 12 residues. The germline V gene encodes CDR1 SQVTM and CDR2 ANQGSEA. The CDR3 here is CSVTKSRDEQFF. CDR3 sequence (DNA): TGCAGCGTGACCAAGTCGAGAGATGAGCAGTTCTTC.

This clonotype was seen at least ten times. For the CDR3, the DNA is TGTGCCAGCGGACCCGGCACCTTAACGCAGAACTATGGCTACACCTTC. Translation: CASGPGTLTQNYGYTF. This sequence joins TRBV6-1 and TRBJ1-2; D unclear. The CDR3 is 16 amino acids. Germline V gene data show CDR1 as MNHNS and CDR2 as SASEGT. V was pared by 8 bases and J by 2 bases, with 21 bases between.

This clonotype appeared many times. The chain carries TRBV20-1 and TRBJ2-3, with D perhaps matching TRBD2 (6 bases). Trimming removed 6 bases from V and 7 bases from J, with 8 bases in between. The CDR3 runs to 10 residues. The germline CDR1 and CDR2 sequences are DFQATT and SNEGSKA (reference sequence). In DNA form, the CDR3 reads TGCAGTGCCGCGGGAAATACGCAGTATTTT. This translates into CSAAGNTQYF.

The table lists this clonotype with many counts. CDR3: CASSPRQGAREQYF. The CDR3 nucleotides are TGTGCCAGCAGCCCGCGACAGGGGGCCCGGGAGCAGTACTTC. V usage is TRBV28 and J usage is TRBJ2-7; 10 nucleotides agree with TRBD1. J gave up 7 bases and V 6 bases, and 9 bases lay outside the gene matches. The germline V gene has CDR1 MDHEN and CDR2 SYDVKM. CDR3 length: 14 residues.

This clonotype was picked up many times. The gene calls are TRBV7-2 and TRBJ2-3; TRBD2 matches at 9 bases. The V gene's germline CDR1 is SGHTA and CDR2 FQGNSA. There are 17 residues in the CDR3. Trimming took 3 bases from V and 3 from J; bases not matched to a gene: 10. The CDR3, as DNA: TGTGCCAGCAGCTTCTCTCATAGCGGGAGAGCGACAGATACGCAGTATTTT. It translates to CASSFSHSGRATDTQYF.